The 8 T cell receptor beta chains listed next were all sequenced from one sample in a study of regulatory T cells. Amplification used 52 TRBV primers and 13 TRBJ primers. The table came from immunoSEQ multiplex PCR; TCRdb's copy has only in-frame clones and leaves some out. The sample has 15,000 to 20,000 clones, roughly nine tenths seen once. Sequenced input: CD8+ T cells sorted from blood. The receptors derive from a person under 35 with CD3G deficiency.

The rearrangement uses TRBV7-9 and TRBJ2-7; unclear D gene. CDR1 is SEHNR, CDR2 FQNEAQ, per germline (reference sequence). V lost 1 base and J 6 bases, leaving 7 bases between the germline ends. This CDR3 region has 12 residues. The CDR3 bases are TGTGCCAGCAGCTTAGAGGCGGTCGAGCAGTACTTC. Translated, it gives CASSLEAVEQYF.

As regards this clone: The junction does not match germline at one end; this may be a read error. This chain uses TRBV7-7 with TRBJ2-3, with TRBD2 matching 8 bases. This CDR3 is 14 amino acids long. Germline V CDR1 and CDR2: SSHAT, FNYEAQ (reference sequence). The CDR3 sequence: CASSPSGGVDTQYF. CDR3 nucleotides: TGTGCTAGCAGCCCGAGCGGGGGAGTCGATACGCAGTATTTT. The complete variable domain, with remaining parts taken from reference TRBV7-7 and TRBJ2-3, reads GAGVSQSPRYKVTKRGQDVTLRCDPISSHATLYWYQQALGQGPEFLTYFNYEAQPDKSGLPSDRFSAERPEGSISTLTIQRTEQRDSAMYRCASSPSGGVDTQYFGPGTRLTVL.

Here the CDR3 DNA reads TGTGCCAGCAGTAAACCCCAGGGTGTAATGGTCGGCTACACCTTC. Residues: CASSKPQGVMVGYTF. The chain is built from TRBV28 and TRBJ1-2, with D possibly matching TRBD1 (5 bases). Per the germline V gene, CDR1 is MDHEN and CDR2 is SYDVKM. The CDR3 loop spans 15 amino acids. The ends were cut back, 5 bases at V and 8 bases at J, with 21 bases in the middle.

Turning to this clone: A read error may produce the germline difference seen at one junction end. The chain is built from TRBV6-1 and TRBJ2-7; 12 bases are a match to TRBD2. Looked up from germline, CDR1 is MNHNS and CDR2 is SASEGT. The CDR3 covers 16 residues. CDR3 amino acids: CAISEDLAGGPREQYF. The CDR3 DNA sequence: TGTGCCATCAGTGAGGATCTAGCGGGGGGGCCCCGTGAGCAGTACTTC.

The genes are TRBV6-1 and TRBJ2-5, with a possible D match to TRBD2 (6 bases). The end of the DNA fits TRBJ2-7 better, so the J call may be wrong. The CDR3 is made up of 14 amino acids. Germline V gives CDR1 MNHNS, CDR2 SASEGT. The CDR3 spells CASSEGGVGYEQYF. CDR3 in DNA: TGTGCCAGCAGTGAAGGGGGGGTCGGCTACGAGCAGTACTTC.

The chain couples TRBV6-5 to TRBJ2-2; D is ambiguous. The V gene lost 5 bases and the J gene lost 7 bases, with 8 bases spanning the gap. The germline V gene encodes CDR1 MNHEY and CDR2 SVGAGI. This CDR3 is 12 amino acids long. CDR3 sequence: CASSQFGGELFF. DNA for the CDR3: TGTGCCAGCAGTCAGTTTGGCGGGGAGCTGTTTTTT.

This sequence joins TRBV19 and TRBJ2-2; D may match TRBD1 or TRBD2 (5 bases each). Per the germline V gene, CDR1 is LNHDA and CDR2 is SQIVND (reference sequence). Trimming pared 5 bases from V and 0 bases from J, leaving 13 bases between. This CDR3 contains 16 residues. The CDR3 nucleotides are TGTGCCAGTAGTCCCCTCATGGGACCGAACACCGGGGAGCTGTTTTTT. Protein sequence: CASSPLMGPNTGELFF.

The chain's CDR3 is CASSVGLAGGPDTQYF. The CDR3 nucleotides are TGTGCCAGCAGCGTCGGACTAGCGGGGGGGCCGGATACGCAGTATTTT. The rearrangement joins TRBV13 to TRBJ2-3; TRBD2 agrees at 15 bases. Trimming removed 5 bases from V and 6 bases from J; junction bases left unmatched: 6. Germline-derived CDR1 and CDR2 are PRHDT and FYEKMQ (reference sequence). The CDR3 is made up of 16 amino acids.